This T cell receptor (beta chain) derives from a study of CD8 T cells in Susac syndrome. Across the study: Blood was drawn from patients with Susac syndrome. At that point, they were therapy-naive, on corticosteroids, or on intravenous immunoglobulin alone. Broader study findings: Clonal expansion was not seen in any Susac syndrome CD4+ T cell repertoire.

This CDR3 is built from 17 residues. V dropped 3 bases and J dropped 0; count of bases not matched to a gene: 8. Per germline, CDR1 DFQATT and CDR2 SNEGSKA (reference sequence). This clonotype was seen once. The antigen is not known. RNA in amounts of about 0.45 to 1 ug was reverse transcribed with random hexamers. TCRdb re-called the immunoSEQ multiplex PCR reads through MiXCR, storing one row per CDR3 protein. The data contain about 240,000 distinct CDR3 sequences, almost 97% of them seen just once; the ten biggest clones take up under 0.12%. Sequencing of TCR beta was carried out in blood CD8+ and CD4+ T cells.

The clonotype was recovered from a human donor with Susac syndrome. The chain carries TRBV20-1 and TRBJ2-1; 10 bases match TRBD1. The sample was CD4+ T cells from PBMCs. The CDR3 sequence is CSARGTGAWSSYNEQFF. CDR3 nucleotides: TGCAGTGCTAGGGGGACAGGGGCATGGAGCTCCTACAATGAGCAGTTCTTC.